This T cell receptor (beta chain) derives from a study of CD8+CD57+ T cells in acquired aplastic anemia. This clonotype has only one observation. Using genomic DNA as the template, TCR beta VDJ and CDR3 profiling was carried out. TCRdb redid the calling of the reads with MiXCR, one entry per CDR3 protein. The sample records about 400,000 distinct CDR3 sequences, about two thirds being singletons. The germline V gene has CDR1 DFQATT and CDR2 SNEGSKA (reference sequence). The CDR3 has 13 amino acids. With 5 bases removed from V and 7 bases from J, the gap between germline ends came to 12 bases. The V gene is TRBV20-1, the J gene TRBJ1-6; D ambiguous. Sequenced input: sorted CD4+, CD8+, or CD8+CD57+ T cells (not recorded which) from PBMCs. The sequence derives from a human donor in good health, serving as a control. The CDR3 is CSAAQERNSPLHF. The CDR3 DNA reads TGCAGTGCTGCACAAGAAAGAAATTCACCCCTCCACTTT.